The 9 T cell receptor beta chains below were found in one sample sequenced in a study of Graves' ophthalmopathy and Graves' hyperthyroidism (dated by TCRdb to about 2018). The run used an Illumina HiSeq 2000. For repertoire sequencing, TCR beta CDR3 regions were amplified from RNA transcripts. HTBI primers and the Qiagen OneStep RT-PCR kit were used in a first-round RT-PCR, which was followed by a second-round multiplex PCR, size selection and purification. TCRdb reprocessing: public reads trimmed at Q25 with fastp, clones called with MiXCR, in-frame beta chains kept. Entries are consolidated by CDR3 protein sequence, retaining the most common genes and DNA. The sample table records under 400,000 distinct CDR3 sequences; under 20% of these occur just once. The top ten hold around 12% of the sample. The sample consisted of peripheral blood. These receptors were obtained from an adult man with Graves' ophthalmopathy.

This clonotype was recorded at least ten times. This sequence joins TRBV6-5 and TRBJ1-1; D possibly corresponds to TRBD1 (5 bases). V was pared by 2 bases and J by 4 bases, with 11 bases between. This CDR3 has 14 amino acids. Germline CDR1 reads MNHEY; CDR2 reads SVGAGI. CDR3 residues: CASSYQGLGTEAFF. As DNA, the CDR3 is TGTGCCAGCAGTTACCAGGGCTTGGGCACTGAAGCTTTCTTT.

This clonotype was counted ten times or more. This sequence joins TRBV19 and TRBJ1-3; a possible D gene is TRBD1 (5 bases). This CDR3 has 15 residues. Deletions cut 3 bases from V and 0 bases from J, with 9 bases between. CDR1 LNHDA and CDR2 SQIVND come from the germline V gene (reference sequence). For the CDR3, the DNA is TGTGCCAGTAGTATCAACAGGATCTCTGGAAACACCATATATTTT. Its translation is CASSINRISGNTIYF.

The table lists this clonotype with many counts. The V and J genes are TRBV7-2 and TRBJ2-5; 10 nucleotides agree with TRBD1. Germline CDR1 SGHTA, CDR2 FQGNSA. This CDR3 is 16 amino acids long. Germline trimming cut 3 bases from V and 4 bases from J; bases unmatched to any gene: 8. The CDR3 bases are TGTGCCAGCAGCTTGACAGGGACAGGGGAATCAGAGACCCAGTACTTC. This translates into CASSLTGTGESETQYF.

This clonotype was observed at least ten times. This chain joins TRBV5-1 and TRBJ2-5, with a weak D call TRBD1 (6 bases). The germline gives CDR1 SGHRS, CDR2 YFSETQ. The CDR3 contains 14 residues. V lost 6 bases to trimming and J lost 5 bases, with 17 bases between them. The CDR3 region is CASTPTKQGETQYF. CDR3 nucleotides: TGCGCCAGCACCCCGACCAAGCAGGGGGAGACCCAGTACTTC.

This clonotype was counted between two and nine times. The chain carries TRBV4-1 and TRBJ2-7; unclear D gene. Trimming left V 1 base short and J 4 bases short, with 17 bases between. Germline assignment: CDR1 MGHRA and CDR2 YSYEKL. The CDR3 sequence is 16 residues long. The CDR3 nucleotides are TGCGCCAGCAGCCAAGCTCCAGAAGTTGGGTTTTACGAGCAGTACTTC. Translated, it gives CASSQAPEVGFYEQYF.

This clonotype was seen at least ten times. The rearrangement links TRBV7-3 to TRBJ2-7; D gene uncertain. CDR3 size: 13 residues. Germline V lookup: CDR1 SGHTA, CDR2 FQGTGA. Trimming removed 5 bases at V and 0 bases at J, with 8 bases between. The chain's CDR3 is CASSPTFSYEQYF. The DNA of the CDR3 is TGTGCCAGCAGCCCCACATTCTCCTACGAGCAGTACTTC.

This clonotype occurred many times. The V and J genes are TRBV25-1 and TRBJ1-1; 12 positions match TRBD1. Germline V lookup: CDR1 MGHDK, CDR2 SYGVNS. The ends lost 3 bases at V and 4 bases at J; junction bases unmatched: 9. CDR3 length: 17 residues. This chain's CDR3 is CASSDIGTGGGITEAFF. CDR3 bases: TGTGCCAGCAGTGATATCGGGACAGGGGGCGGGATCACTGAAGCTTTCTTT.

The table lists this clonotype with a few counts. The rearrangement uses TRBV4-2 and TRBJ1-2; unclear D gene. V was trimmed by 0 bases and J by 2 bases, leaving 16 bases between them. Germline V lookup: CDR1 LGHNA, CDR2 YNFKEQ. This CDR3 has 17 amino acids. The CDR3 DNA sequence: TGTGCCAGCAGCCAAGATCTGAGGAGGGTACAGAACTATGGCTACACCTTC. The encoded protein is CASSQDLRRVQNYGYTF.

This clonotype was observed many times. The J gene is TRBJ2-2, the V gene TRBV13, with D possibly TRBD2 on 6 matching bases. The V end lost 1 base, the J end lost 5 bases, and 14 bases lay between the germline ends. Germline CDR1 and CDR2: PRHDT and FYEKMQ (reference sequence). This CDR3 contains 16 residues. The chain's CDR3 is CASSLDPSAETGELFF. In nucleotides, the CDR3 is TGTGCCAGCAGCTTAGATCCTAGCGCTGAGACCGGGGAGCTGTTTTTT.